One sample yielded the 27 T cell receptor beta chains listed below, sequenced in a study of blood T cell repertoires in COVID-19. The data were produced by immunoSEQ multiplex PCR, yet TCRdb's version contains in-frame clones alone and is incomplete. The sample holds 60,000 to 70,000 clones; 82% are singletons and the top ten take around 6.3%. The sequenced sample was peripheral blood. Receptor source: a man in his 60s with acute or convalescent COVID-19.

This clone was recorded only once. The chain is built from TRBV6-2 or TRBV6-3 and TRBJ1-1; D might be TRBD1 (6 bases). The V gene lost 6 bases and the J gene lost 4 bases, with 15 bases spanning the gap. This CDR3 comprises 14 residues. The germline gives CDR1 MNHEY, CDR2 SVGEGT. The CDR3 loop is CASSGQGLGTEAFF. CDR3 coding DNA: TGTGCCAGCAGCGGCCAGGGGCTTGGCACTGAAGCTTTCTTT.

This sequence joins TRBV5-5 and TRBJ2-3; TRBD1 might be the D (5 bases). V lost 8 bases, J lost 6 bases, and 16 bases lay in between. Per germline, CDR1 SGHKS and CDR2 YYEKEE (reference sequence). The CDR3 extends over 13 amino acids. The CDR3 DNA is TGTGCCAGTTCCTCTCACGCAGGGGATACGCAGTATTTT. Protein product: CASSSHAGDTQYF.

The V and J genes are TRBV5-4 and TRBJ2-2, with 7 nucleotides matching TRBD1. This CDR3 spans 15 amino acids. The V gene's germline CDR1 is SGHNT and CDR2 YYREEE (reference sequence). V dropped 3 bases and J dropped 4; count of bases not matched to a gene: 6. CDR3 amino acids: CASSWDSRGTGELFF. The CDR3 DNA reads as TGTGCCAGCAGCTGGGACAGCCGAGGCACCGGGGAGCTGTTTTTT.

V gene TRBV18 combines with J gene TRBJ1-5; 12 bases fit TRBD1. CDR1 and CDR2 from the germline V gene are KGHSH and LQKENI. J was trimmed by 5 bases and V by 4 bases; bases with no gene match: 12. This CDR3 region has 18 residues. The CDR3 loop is CASSLTGTGGRWDQPQHF. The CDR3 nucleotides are TGTGCCAGCTCACTCACCGGGACAGGGGGCAGGTGGGATCAGCCCCAGCATTTT.

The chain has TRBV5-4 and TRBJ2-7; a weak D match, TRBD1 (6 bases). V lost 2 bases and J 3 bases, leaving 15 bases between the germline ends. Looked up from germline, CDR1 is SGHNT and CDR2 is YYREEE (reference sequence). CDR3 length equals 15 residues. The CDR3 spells CASSFDRRIFYEQYF. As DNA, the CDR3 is TGTGCCAGCAGCTTTGACAGGAGAATATTCTACGAGCAGTACTTC.

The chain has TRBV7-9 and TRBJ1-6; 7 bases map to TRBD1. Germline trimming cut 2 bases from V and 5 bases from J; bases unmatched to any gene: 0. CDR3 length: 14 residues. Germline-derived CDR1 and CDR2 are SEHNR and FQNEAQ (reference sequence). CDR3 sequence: CASSLQGDNSPLHF. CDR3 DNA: TGTGCCAGCAGCTTACAGGGGGATAATTCACCCCTCCACTTT.

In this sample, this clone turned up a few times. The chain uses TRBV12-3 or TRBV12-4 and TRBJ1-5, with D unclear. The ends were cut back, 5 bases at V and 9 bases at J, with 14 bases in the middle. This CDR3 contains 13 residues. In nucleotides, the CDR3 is TGTGCCAGCAGTACAGAGACCCGGGGGCCCCAGCATTTT. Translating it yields CASSTETRGPQHF.

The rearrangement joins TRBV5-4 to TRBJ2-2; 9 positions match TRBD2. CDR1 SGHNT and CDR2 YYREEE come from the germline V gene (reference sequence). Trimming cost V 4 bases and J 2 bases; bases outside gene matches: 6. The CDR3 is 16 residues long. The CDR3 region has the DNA TGTGCCAGCAGCAACGGACTAGCGATAAACACCGGGGAGCTGTTTTTT. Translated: CASSNGLAINTGELFF.

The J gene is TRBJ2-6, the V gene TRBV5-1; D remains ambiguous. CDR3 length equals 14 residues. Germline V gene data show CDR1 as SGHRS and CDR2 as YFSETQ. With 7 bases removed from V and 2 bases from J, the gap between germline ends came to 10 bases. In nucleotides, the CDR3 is TGCGCCAGCTCCAGGTCTACTGGGGCCAACGTCCTGACTTTC. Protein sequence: CASSRSTGANVLTF.

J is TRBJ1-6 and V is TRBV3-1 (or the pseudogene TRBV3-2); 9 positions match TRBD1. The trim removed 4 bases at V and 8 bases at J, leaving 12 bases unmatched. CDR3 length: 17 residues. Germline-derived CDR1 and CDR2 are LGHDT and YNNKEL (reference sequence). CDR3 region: CASSRLGQGMIYSPLHF. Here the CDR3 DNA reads TGTGCCAGCAGCCGCTTGGGACAGGGTATGATTTATTCACCCCTCCACTTT.

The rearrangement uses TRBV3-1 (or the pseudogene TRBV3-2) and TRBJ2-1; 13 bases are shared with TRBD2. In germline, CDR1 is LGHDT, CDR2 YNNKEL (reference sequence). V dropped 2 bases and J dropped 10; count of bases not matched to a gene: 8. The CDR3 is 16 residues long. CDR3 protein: CASSQPRLAGGGEQFF. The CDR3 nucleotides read TGTGCCAGCAGCCAACCCAGACTAGCGGGGGGTGGGGAGCAGTTCTTC.

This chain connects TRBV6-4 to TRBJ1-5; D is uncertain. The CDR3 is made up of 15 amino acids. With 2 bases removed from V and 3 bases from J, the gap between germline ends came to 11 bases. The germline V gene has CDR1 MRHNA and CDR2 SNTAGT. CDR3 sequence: CASSDIHSLNQPQHF. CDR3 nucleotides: TGTGCCAGCAGTGACATCCACAGTCTCAATCAGCCCCAGCATTTT.

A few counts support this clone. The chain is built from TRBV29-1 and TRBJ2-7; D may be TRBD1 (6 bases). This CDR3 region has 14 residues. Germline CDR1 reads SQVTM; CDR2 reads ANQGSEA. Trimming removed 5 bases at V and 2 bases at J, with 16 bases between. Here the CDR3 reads CSVQTTTGTYEQYF. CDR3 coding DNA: TGCAGCGTTCAAACGACCACAGGGACCTACGAGCAGTACTTC.

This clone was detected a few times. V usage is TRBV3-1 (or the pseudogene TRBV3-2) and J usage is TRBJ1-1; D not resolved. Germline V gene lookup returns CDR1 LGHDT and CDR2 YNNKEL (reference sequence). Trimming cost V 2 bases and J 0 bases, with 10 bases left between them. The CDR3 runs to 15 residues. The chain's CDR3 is CASSQQSQMNTEAFF. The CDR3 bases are TGTGCCAGCAGCCAACAGTCTCAAATGAACACTGAAGCTTTCTTT.

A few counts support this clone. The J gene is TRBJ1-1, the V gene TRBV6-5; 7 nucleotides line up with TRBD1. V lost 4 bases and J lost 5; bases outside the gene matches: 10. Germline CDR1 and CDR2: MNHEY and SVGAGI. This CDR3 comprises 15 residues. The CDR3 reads CASSSRQGQRTEAFF. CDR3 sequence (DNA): TGTGCCAGCAGTTCCCGACAGGGCCAGAGGACTGAAGCTTTCTTT.

CDR3: CASRRGTGGGNSPLHF. The CDR3 bases are TGTGCCAGCAGGAGAGGGACAGGGGGAGGTAATTCACCCCTCCACTTT. The chain joins TRBV5-6 to TRBJ1-6; 11 nucleotides line up with TRBD1. CDR1 is SGHDT, CDR2 YYEEEE, per germline. V lost 5 bases, J lost 6 bases, and 7 bases stayed unmatched. This CDR3 spans 16 amino acids.

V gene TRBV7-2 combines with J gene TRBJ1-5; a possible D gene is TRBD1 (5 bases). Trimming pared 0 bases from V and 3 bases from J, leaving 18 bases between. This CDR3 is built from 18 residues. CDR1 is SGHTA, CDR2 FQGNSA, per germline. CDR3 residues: CASSLAPGRTGDNQPQHF. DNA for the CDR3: TGTGCCAGCAGCTTAGCGCCGGGGCGTACGGGGGACAATCAGCCCCAGCATTTT.

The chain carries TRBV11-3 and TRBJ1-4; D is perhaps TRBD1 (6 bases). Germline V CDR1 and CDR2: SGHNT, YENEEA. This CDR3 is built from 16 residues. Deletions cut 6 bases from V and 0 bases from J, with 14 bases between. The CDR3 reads CASSFGQTTTNEKLFF. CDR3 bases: TGTGCCAGCAGTTTCGGACAGACCACAACTAATGAAAAACTGTTTTTT. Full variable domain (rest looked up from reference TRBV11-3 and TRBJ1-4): EAGVVQSPRYKIIEKKQPVAFWCNPISGHNTLYWYLQNLGQGPELLIRYENEEAVDDSQLPKDRFSAERLKGVDSTLKIQPAELGDSAVYLCASSFGQTTTNEKLFFGSGTQLSVL.

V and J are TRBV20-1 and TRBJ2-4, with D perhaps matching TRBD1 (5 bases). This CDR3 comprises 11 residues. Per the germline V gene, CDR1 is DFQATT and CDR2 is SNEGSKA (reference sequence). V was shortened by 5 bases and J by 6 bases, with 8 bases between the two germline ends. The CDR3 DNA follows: TGCAGTGCTTCTCAGGGAAACATTCAGTACTTC. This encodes CSASQGNIQYF.

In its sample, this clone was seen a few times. CDR3 amino acids: CASSPGTGNNQPQHF. CDR3 DNA sequence: TGTGCCAGTAGTCCAGGGACAGGGAACAATCAGCCCCAGCATTTT. This chain connects TRBV19 to TRBJ1-5, with 9 positions matching TRBD1. This CDR3 has 15 amino acids. V was clipped by 5 bases and J by 3 bases; unmatched bases: 5. Germline assignment: CDR1 LNHDA and CDR2 SQIVND (reference sequence).

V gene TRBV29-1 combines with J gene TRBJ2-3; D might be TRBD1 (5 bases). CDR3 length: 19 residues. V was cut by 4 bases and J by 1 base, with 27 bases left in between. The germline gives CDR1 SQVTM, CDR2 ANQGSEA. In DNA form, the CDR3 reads TGCAGCGTTGTCTGGGGCCGAGCGCGGAACCCCCGAGGCACAGATACGCAGTATTTT. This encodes CSVVWGRARNPRGTDTQYF.

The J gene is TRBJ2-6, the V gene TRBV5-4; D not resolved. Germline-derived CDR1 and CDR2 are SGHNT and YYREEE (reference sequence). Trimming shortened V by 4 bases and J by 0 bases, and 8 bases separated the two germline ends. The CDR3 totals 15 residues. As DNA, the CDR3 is TGTGCCAGCAGCCACCCAGGCTCTGGGGCCAACGTCCTGACTTTC. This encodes CASSHPGSGANVLTF.

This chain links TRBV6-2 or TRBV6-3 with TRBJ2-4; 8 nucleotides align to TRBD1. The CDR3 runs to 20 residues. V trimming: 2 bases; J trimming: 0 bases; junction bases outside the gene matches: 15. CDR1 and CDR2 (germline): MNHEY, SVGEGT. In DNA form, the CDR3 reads TGTGCCAGCAGTTACGGTCTGAGGGACAGGATACAGATAGCCAAAAACATTCAGTACTTC. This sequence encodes CASSYGLRDRIQIAKNIQYF.

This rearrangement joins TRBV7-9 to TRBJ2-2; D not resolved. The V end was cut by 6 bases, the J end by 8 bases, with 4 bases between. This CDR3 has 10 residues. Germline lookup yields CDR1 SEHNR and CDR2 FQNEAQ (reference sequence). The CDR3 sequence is CASSPGELFF. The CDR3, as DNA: TGTGCCAGCAGTCCAGGGGAGCTGTTTTTT.

Here the CDR3 reads CASSQDHSSSYNSPLHF. CDR3 nucleotide sequence: TGCGCCAGCAGCCAAGATCACAGCAGCTCCTATAATTCACCCCTCCACTTT. The chain carries TRBV4-3 and TRBJ1-6; D is uncertain. Germline loops: CDR1 LGHNA, CDR2 YSLEER. The CDR3 extends over 17 amino acids. Between the trimmed V and J ends, which lost 0 bases and 0 bases, there was a span of 9 bases.

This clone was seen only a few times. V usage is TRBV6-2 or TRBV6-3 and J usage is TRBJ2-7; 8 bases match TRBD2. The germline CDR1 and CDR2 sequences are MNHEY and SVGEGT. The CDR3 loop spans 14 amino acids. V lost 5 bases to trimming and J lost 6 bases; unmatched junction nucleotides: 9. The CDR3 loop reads CASSNGLAAGEQYV. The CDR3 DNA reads TGTGCCAGCAGTAACGGACTAGCCGCGGGCGAGCAGTACGTC.

In nucleotides, the CDR3 is TGTGCCTGGATGGGACAGAGGGAGGGCTACACCTTC. Translated: CAWMGQREGYTF. The J gene is TRBJ1-2, the V gene TRBV30; 7 bases agree with TRBD1. V gave up 4 bases and J gave up 8 bases; unmatched junction bases: 7. Germline CDR1 GTSNPN, CDR2 SVGIG (reference sequence). This CDR3 has 12 amino acids. Based on the CDR3 plus reference TRBV30 and TRBJ1-2, the full variable domain is SQTIHQWPATLVQPVGSPLSLECTVEGTSNPNLYWYRQAAGRGLQLLFYSVGIGQISSEVPQNLSASRPQDRQFILSSKKLLLSDSGFYLCAWMGQREGYTFGSGTRLTVV.